This T cell receptor beta chain was identified in a study of T cells in Graves' hyperthyroidism and ophthalmopathy. RNA transcripts yielded amplified TCR beta CDR3 regions. First-round RT-PCR with HTBI primers amplified the TCR CDR3 region. TCRdb itself ran the multiplex PCR reads through MiXCR, one entry per CDR3 protein. Of 300,000 to 400,000 distinct CDR3 sequences listed, around 18% are singletons. Broader study findings: For ophthalmopathy, model prediction preceded onset by a median roughly 6.3 months. Among thyroid clonotypes expanded above 0.001, most also appeared in blood. Ophthalmopathy was told apart from stable hyperthyroidism by a 13 V-J model.

About this clonotype itself: What it binds is unknown.

This clonotype originated in a man younger than 30 with Graves' ophthalmopathy. Source material: blood.

Written as DNA, the CDR3 is TGTGCCAGCAGCCAATTTACAGGGCCCACCCGGAACACCGGGGAGCTGTTTTTT. Translated: CASSQFTGPTRNTGELFF. V usage is TRBV13 and J usage is TRBJ2-2; the D gene is possibly TRBD1 (6 bases). CDR1 PRHDT and CDR2 FYEKMQ come from the germline V gene (reference sequence). The CDR3 covers 18 residues. V lost 5 bases to trimming and J lost 1 base, with 20 bases between them. The full variable domain, with the rest looked up from reference TRBV13 and TRBJ2-2, is AAGVIQSPRHLIKEKRETATLKCYPIPRHDTVYWYQQGPGQDPQFLISFYEKMQSDKGSIPDRFSAQQFSDYHSELNMSSLELGDSALYFCASSQFTGPTRNTGELFFGEGSRLTVL.